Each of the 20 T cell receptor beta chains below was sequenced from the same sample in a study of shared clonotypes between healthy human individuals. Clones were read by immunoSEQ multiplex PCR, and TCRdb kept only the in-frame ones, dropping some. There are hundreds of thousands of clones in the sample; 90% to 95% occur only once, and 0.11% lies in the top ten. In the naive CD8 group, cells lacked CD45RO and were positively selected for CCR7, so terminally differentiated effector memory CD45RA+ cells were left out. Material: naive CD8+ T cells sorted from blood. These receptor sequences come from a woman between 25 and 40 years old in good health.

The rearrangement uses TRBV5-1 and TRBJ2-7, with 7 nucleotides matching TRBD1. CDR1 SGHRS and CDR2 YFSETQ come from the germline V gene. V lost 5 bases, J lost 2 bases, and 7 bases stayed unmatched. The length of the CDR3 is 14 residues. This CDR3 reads CASRPPGTAYEQYF. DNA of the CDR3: TGCGCCAGCAGGCCCCCCGGGACAGCCTACGAGCAGTACTTC.

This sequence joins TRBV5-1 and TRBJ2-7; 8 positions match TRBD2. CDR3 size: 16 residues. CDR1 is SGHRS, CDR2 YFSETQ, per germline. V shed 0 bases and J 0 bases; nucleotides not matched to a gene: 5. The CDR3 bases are TGCGCCAGCAGCTTGGGACAGCGGGAGAGCTCCTACGAGCAGTACTTC. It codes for CASSLGQRESSYEQYF.

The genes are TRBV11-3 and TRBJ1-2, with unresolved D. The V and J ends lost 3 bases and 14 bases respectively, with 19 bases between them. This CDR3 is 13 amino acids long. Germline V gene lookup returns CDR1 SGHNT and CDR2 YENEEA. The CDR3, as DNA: TGTGCCAGCAGCTTGAGTGTCAGCGGCGTGCTAACCTTC. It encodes CASSLSVSGVLTF.

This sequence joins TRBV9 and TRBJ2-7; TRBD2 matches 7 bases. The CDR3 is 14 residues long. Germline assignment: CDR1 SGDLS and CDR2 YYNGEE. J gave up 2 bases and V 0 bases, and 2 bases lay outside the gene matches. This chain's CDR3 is CASSVVAGPYEQYF. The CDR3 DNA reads TGTGCCAGCAGCGTAGTAGCGGGCCCCTACGAGCAGTACTTC.

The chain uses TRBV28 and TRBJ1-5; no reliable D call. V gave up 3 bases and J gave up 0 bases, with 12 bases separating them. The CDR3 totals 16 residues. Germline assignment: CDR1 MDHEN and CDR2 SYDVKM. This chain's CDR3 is CASSFRINISNQPQHF. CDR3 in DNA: TGTGCCAGCAGTTTTCGAATTAATATTAGCAATCAGCCCCAGCATTTT.

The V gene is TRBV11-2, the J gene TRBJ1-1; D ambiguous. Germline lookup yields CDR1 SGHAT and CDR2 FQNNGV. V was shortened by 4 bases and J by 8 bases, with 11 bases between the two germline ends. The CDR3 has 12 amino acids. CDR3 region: CASSSLVLEAFF. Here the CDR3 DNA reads TGTGCCAGCAGCTCCCTGGTCCTAGAAGCTTTCTTT.

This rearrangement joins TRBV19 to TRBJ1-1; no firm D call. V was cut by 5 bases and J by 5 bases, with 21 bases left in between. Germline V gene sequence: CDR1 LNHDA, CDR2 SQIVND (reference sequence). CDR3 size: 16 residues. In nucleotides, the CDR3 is TGTGCCAGTAGTCCCAGGATGCGAGAGGAAGGAACTGAAGCTTTCTTT. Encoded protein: CASSPRMREEGTEAFF.

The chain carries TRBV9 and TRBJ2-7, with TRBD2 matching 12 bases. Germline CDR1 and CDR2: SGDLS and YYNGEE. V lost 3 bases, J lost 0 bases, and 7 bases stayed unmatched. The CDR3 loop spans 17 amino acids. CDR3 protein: CASSAGTSGQNSYEQYF. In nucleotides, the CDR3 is TGTGCCAGCAGCGCGGGGACTAGCGGGCAGAACTCCTACGAGCAGTACTTC.

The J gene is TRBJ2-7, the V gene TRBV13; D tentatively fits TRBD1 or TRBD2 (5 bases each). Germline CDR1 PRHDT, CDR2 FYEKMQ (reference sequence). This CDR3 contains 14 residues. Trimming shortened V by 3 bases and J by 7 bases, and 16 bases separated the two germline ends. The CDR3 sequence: CASSFLLGATEQYF. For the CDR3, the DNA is TGTGCCAGCAGCTTCTTACTAGGGGCTACGGAGCAGTACTTC.

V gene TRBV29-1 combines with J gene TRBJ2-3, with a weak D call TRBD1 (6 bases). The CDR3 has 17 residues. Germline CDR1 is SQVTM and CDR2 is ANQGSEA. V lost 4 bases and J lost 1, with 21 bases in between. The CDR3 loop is CSVAGVDGRDGTDTQYF. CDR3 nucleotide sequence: TGCAGCGTTGCAGGGGTAGACGGGCGAGACGGCACAGATACGCAGTATTTT.

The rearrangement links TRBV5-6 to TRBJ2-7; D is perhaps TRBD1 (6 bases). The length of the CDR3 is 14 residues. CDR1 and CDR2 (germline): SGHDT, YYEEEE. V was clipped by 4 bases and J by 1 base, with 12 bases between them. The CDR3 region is CASSPLGGSYEQYF. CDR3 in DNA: TGTGCCAGCAGCCCCCTAGGGGGATCCTACGAGCAGTACTTC.

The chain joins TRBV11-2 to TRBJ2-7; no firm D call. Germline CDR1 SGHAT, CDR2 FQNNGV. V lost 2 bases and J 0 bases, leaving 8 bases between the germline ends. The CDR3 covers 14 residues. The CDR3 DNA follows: TGTGCCAGCAGCTTATTGCGGAACTCCTACGAGCAGTACTTC. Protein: CASSLLRNSYEQYF. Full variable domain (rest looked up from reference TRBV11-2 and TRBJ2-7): EAGVAQSPRYKIIEKRQSVAFWCNPISGHATLYWYQQILGQGPKLLIQFQNNGVVDDSQLPKDRFSAERLKGVDSTLKIQPAKLEDSAVYLCASSLLRNSYEQYFGPGTRLTVT.

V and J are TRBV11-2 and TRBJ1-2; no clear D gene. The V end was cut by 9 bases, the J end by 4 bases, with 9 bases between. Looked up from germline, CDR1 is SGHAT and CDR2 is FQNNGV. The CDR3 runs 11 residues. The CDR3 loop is CASWSGYGYTF. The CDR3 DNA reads TGTGCCAGTTGGTCAGGCTATGGCTACACCTTC.

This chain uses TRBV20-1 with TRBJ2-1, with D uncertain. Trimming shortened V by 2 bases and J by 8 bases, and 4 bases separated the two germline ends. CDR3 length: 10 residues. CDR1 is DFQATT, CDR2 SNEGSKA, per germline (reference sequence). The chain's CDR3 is CSARSHEQFF. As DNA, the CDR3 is TGCAGTGCTAGATCCCATGAGCAGTTCTTC.

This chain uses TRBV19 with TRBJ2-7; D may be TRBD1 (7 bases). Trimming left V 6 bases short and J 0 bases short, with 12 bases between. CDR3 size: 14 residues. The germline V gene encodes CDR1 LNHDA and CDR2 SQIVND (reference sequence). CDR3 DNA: TGTGCCAGTAGCGGGGGACAGAGCTCCTACGAGCAGTACTTC. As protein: CASSGGQSSYEQYF.

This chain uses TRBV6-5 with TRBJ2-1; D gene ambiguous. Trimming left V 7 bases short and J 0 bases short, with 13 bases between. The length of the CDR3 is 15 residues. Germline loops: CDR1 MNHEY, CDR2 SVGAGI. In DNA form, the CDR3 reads TGTGCCAGCACGCTTTACCAGAGCTCCTACAATGAGCAGTTCTTC. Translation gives CASTLYQSSYNEQFF.

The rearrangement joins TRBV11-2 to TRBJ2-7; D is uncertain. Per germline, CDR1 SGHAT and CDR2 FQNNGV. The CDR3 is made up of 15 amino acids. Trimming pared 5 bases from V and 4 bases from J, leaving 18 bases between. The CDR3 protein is CASSLWSQGSYEQYF. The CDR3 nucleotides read TGTGCCAGCAGCCTATGGAGCCAAGGGTCTTACGAGCAGTACTTC.

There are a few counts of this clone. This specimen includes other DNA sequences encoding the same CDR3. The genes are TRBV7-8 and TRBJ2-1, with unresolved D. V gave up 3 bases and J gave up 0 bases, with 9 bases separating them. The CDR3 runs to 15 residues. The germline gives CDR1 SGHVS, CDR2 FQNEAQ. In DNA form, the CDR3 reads TGTGCCAGCAGCTTGGGTCCCAGCTCCTACAATGAGCAGTTCTTC. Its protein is CASSLGPSSYNEQFF.

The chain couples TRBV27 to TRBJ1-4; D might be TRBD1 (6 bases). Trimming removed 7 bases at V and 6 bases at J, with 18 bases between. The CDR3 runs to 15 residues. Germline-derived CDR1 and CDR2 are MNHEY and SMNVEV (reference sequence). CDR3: CASKDPGQSHEKLFF. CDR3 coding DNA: TGTGCCAGCAAGGATCCCGGACAGTCCCATGAAAAACTGTTTTTT.

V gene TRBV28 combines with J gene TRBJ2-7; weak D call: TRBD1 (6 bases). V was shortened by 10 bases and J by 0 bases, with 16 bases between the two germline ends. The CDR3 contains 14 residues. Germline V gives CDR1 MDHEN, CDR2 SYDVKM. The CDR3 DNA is TGTGCCACTTATCCGCCAGGGGCCTCCTACGAGCAGTACTTC. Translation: CATYPPGASYEQYF.